This note documents a single TCR beta chain sequence. The CDR3 contains 13 residues. The V gene end was trimmed by 8 bases and the J gene end by 5 bases; junction bases not matched to a gene: 3. Germline V gene data show CDR1 as SNHLY and CDR2 as FYNNEI. The data belong to a study of control samples from healthy donors and cancer patients. Clones were read by immunoSEQ multiplex PCR, and TCRdb kept only the in-frame ones, dropping some. The sample comprises about 140,000 clones, approximately 94% of which are singletons, and less than 15% rests with the top ten. The J gene is TRBJ1-2, the V gene TRBV2; TRBD1 matches at 12 bases. This TCR came from a middle-aged man in good health. Sequenced input: blood. CDR3 region: CASGTGGGYGYTF. CDR3 in DNA: TGTGCCAGCGGGACAGGGGGCGGGTATGGCTACACCTTC.